A selection of T cell receptor beta chains follows, all from one sample in a study of blood T cell repertoires in COVID-19. Libraries were prepared by immunoSEQ multiplex PCR; TCRdb keeps only in-frame clonotypes and omits some of them. The data contain 95,000 to 150,000 clones, around 70% of them singletons. The sample consisted of peripheral blood. Source of these receptors: a man older than 75 with COVID-19, enrolled during active disease. Both conserved end residues are part of each CDR3. The order of the fields is clone size, J gene, V gene, D gene, CDR3 DNA, CDR3 protein. The D gene is left open where the match is weak. A clone size is listed for some rows: how often the clone was seen (once, few, many), or a class if it is expanded.

NA	TRBJ1-2	TRBV9	NA	TGTGCCAGCAGCGTAGACAGGGACTATGGCTACACCTTC	CASSVDRDYGYTF
NA	TRBJ1-4	TRBV7-2	TRBD1	TGTGCCAGCAGCATTAACAGGGGTTCGGATGAAAAACTGTTTTTT	CASSINRGSDEKLFF
NA	TRBJ2-2	TRBV7-2	NA	TGTGCCAGCAGCTTAGGCCCAGCGGCGAACACCGGGGAGCTGTTTTTT	CASSLGPAANTGELFF
NA	TRBJ2-5	TRBV7-9	TRBD1	TGTGCCAGCAGCACCACACAGGGGTTGGGGGAGACCCAGTACTTC	CASSTTQGLGETQYF
NA	TRBJ2-1	TRBV27	TRBD1	TGTGCCAGCCCGGGACAGGGGAACACCTCCTACAATGAGCAGTTCTTC	CASPGQGNTSYNEQFF
NA	TRBJ1-1	TRBV6-5	NA	TGTGCCAGCAGTAAGCACAGGGACGGAGAAGCTTTCTTT	CASSKHRDGEAFF
NA	TRBJ2-7	TRBV6-6	NA	TGTGCCAGCAGTCAACAGGTCGGCTTTCCGAGCTCCTACGAGCAGTACTTC	CASSQQVGFPSSYEQYF
NA	TRBJ1-1	TRBV6-1	NA	TGTGCCAGCAGTGAATACGGGACACACACTGAAGCTTTCTTT	CASSEYGTHTEAFF
few	TRBJ1-1	TRBV5-1	TRBD1	TGCGCCAGCAGCGATCAGGGGGGGAACACTGAAGCTTTCTTT	CASSDQGGNTEAFF
few	TRBJ2-7	TRBV27	TRBD2	TGTGCCAGCAGGATTACTAGCGGGACAACCTACGAGCAGTACTTC	CASRITSGTTYEQYF
NA	TRBJ1-5	TRBV6-2/TRBV6-3	NA	TGTGCCAGCAGTTACAGACAGACCCTTTATCAGCCCCAGCATTTT	CASSYRQTLYQPQHF
NA	TRBJ2-1	TRBV28	TRBD2	TGTGCCAGCAGTTCCCTGGTAGCGGGAGCCGATGAGCAGTTCTTC	CASSSLVAGADEQFF
NA	TRBJ2-2	TRBV7-2	TRBD1	TGTGCCAGCAGCTCGCCAGGGGGCGCAGGCACCGGGGAGCTGTTTTTT	CASSSPGGAGTGELFF
NA	TRBJ1-5	TRBV6-6	NA	TGTGCCAGCAGTTACTCGGGGCTTTCTCAGCCCCAGCATTTT	CASSYSGLSQPQHF
NA	TRBJ2-5	TRBV4-2	NA	TGTGCCAGCAGCCAAGAGGCCAGAGGGGGGGGGACCCAGTACTTC	CASSQEARGGGTQYF
few	TRBJ2-1	TRBV5-6	NA	TGTGCCAGCAGCTTGGCTCGGCGGCTAGACGTAAATGAGCAGTTCTTC	CASSLARRLDVNEQFF
NA	TRBJ2-1	TRBV12-3/TRBV12-4	TRBD2	TGTGCCAGCACCTTTAGCGGGAGTGATGAGCAGTTCTTC	CASTFSGSDEQFF
NA	TRBJ2-1	TRBV7-7	TRBD2	TGTGCTAGCAGCCTCCTAGCGGGGCCCTACAATGAGCAGTTCTTC	CASSLLAGPYNEQFF
NA	TRBJ1-5	TRBV10-3	TRBD1	TGTGCCATCAGTGGACAGGGGGGCCTTAGCAATCAGCCCCAGCATTTT	CAISGQGGLSNQPQHF
NA	TRBJ2-2	TRBV6-4	NA	TGTGCCAGCAGCGAGCGGGTAGGCGCCGGGGAGCTGTTTTTT	CASSERVGAGELFF
NA	TRBJ1-6	TRBV28	TRBD1	TGTGCCAGCAGTTCGGGACAGGGCGTCTATAATTCACCCCTCCACTTT	CASSSGQGVYNSPLHF
NA	TRBJ1-2	TRBV7-2	NA	TGTGCCAGCAGCTTAGATTCTGATACTATCTATGGCTACACCTTC	CASSLDSDTIYGYTF
few	TRBJ1-1	TRBV11-2	TRBD1	TGTGCCAGCACCGCTACAGGGGGGAACACTGAAGCTTTCTTT	CASTATGGNTEAFF
few	TRBJ2-7	TRBV28	TRBD2	TGTGCCAGCAGTTCACTTAGCGGGAGCTCCTACGAGCAGTACTTC	CASSSLSGSSYEQYF
NA	TRBJ2-2	TRBV11-3	NA	TGTGCCAGCAGCTTAGGTCTGATACAGGGATCCGGGGAGCTGTTTTTT	CASSLGLIQGSGELFF
NA	TRBJ1-1	TRBV7-2	TRBD1	TGTGCCAGCAGCTTAGGGACAGGTATGAACACTGAAGCTTTCTTT	CASSLGTGMNTEAFF
NA	TRBJ2-3	TRBV6-5	TRBD2	TGTGCCAGCAGACTAGCGGGAGAAGCAGCAGATACGCAGTATTTT	CASRLAGEAADTQYF
NA	TRBJ2-5	TRBV3-1/TRBV3-2	NA	TGTGCCAGCAGCCCGTCGGGAGTAAGAGAGACCCAGTACTTC	CASSPSGVRETQYF
once	TRBJ1-3	TRBV28	NA	TGTGCCAGCAGCCTTGGCAGGATCTCTGGAAACACCATATATTTT	CASSLGRISGNTIYF
NA	TRBJ2-7	TRBV4-1	TRBD2	TGCGCCAGCAGCCCATTGGAGGTAGCGGGAGGTTCCTACGAGCAGTACTTC	CASSPLEVAGGSYEQYF
few	TRBJ2-7	TRBV6-5	TRBD2	TGTGCCAGCAATCCAGCGGGACTTACCTACGAGCAGTACTTC	CASNPAGLTYEQYF
NA	TRBJ2-1	TRBV5-4	NA	TGTGCCAGCAGCTTCACGGGCTCCTACAATGAGCAGTTCTTC	CASSFTGSYNEQFF
NA	TRBJ1-2	TRBV28	TRBD1	TGTGCCAGCAGTTCGGTGATCGGACAGGGGTTTTACTATGGCTACACCTTC	CASSSVIGQGFYYGYTF
NA	TRBJ1-5	TRBV7-8	TRBD1	TGTGCCAGCAGCCGGGACAGGGCTCTTTCCAATCAGCCCCAGCATTTT	CASSRDRALSNQPQHF
NA	TRBJ1-2	TRBV12-3/TRBV12-4	TRBD1	TGTGCCAGCACCGAGGGGGCGCCCTTTGGCTACACCTTC	CASTEGAPFGYTF
NA	TRBJ1-5	TRBV6-5	NA	TGTGCCAGCAGTTGGACAGCAAATCAGCCCCAGCATTTT	CASSWTANQPQHF
NA	TRBJ1-1	TRBV6-1	TRBD1	TGTGCCAGCAGTGATCTGACAGGGGGAAACACTGAAGCTTTCTTT	CASSDLTGGNTEAFF
NA	TRBJ1-4	TRBV6-1	NA	TGTGCCAGCAGTGACAAGGGGGAAAAACTGTTTTTT	CASSDKGEKLFF
NA	TRBJ2-5	TRBV19	TRBD1	TGTGCCAGTAGTTCGACAGGGGCGGGGACCCAGTACTTC	CASSSTGAGTQYF
once	TRBJ2-7	TRBV5-8	NA	TGTGCCAGCAGTCCTTCCTACGAGCAGTACTTC	CASSPSYEQYF
NA	TRBJ2-3	TRBV29-1	NA	TGCAGCGTTGATGAGCAAAGCACAGATACGCAGTATTTT	CSVDEQSTDTQYF
NA	TRBJ2-7	TRBV27	NA	TGTGCCAGCAGTTTACTAGTAAACCCCTACGAGCAGTACTTC	CASSLLVNPYEQYF
NA	TRBJ1-5	TRBV5-1	NA	TGCGCCAGCAGCTTGGGACAGTCAGGTCAGCCCCAGCATTTT	CASSLGQSGQPQHF
NA	TRBJ2-1	TRBV24-1	NA	TGTGCCACCCACCAACCGGGGGAGGACAATGAGCAGTTCTTC	CATHQPGEDNEQFF
NA	TRBJ2-1	TRBV5-4	TRBD2	TGTGCCAGCAGCTCGCCCGATAGCGGGCGCAATGAGCAGTTCTTC	CASSSPDSGRNEQFF
NA	TRBJ1-2	TRBV29-1	NA	TGCAGCGTTGAAACTCTGGGGTTCGGGAGTGGCTACACCTTC	CSVETLGFGSGYTF
NA	TRBJ2-3	TRBV5-1	NA	TGCGCCAGCGGAGGATCTCCCACAGATACGCAGTATTTT	CASGGSPTDTQYF
few	TRBJ1-2	TRBV28	NA	TGTGCCAGCAGTCCGCCCGACAGGAACAACTATGGCTACACCTTC	CASSPPDRNNYGYTF
NA	TRBJ2-1	TRBV18	NA	TGTGCCAGCTCATCCCCCCTAGCCAACGATGAGCAGTTCTTC	CASSSPLANDEQFF